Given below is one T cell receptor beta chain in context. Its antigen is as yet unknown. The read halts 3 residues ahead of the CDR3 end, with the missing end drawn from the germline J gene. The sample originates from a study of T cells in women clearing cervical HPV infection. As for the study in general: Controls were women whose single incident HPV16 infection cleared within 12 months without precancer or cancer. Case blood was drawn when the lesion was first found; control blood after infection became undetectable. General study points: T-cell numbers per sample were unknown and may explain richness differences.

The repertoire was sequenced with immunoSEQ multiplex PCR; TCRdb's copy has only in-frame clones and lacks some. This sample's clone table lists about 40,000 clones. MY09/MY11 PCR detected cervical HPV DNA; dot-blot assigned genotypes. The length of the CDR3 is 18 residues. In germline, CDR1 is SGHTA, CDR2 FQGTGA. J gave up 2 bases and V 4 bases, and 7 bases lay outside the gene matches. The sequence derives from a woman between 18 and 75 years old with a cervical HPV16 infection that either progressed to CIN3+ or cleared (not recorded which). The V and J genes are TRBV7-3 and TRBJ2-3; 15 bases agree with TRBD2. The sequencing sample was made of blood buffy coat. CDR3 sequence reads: CASSSGLAGGPPTDTQYF. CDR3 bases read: TGTGCCAGCAGCTCGGGACTAGCGGGAGGCCCCCCCACAGATACG.